The following is a T cell receptor (beta chain) sequence with its context. Its cognate antigen is unknown. TCRdb fed the 5' RACE reads into MiXCR, producing one record per CDR3 protein. The sample holds a few hundred thousand distinct CDR3 sequences, roughly 10% seen once. The data derive from a study of T cells after yellow fever vaccination. General study results and limits: Relatively few clonotypes were ones that appeared in both CD4 and CD8 compartments.

Germline V gene lookup returns CDR1 SQVTM and CDR2 ANQGSEA. This CDR3 contains 14 residues. V dropped 4 bases and J dropped 1 base, with 13 bases sitting between them. The sequence derives from a man aged 18 to 29 who received the YFV17D yellow fever vaccine. The chain links TRBV29-1 to TRBJ1-1; D remains unclear. Here the sequenced sample was PBMCs, taken on the day of the first yellow fever vaccination. CDR3 DNA sequence: TGCAGCGTTGCCAGCAGGTTGAGGAACACTGAAGCTTTCTTT. Translation gives CSVASRLRNTEAFF.